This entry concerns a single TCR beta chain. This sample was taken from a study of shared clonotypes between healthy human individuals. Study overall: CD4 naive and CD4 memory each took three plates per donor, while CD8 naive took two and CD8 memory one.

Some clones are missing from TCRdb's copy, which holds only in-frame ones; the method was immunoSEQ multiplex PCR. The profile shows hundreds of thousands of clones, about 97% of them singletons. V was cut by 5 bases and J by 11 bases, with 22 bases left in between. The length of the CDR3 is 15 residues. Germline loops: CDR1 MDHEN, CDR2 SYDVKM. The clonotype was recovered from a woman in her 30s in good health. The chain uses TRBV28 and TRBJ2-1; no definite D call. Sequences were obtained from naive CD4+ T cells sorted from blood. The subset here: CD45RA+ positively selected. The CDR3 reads CASSLSTSPGIKQFF. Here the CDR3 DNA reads TGTGCCAGCAGTCTCTCGACTTCCCCCGGAATAAAGCAGTTCTTC.